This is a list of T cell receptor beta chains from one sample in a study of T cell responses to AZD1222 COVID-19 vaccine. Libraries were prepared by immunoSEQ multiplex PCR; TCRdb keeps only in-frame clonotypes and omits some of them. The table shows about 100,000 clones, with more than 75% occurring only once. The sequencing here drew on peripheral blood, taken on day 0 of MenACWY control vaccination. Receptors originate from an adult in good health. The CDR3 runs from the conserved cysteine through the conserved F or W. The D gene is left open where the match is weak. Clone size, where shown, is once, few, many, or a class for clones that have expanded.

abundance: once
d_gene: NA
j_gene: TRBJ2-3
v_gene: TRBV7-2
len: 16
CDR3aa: CASSRARGGSTDTQYF
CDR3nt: TGTGCCAGCAGCCGGGCTAGAGGGGGGTCGACAGATACGCAGTATTTT

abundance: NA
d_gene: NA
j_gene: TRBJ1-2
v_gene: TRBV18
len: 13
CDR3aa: CASSPGEERDTNF
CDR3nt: TGTGCCAGCTCCCCCGGAGAGGAGCGGGACACCAACTTC

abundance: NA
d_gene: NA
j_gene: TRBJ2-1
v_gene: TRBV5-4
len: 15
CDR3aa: CASSLSGTTLNEQFF
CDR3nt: TGTGCCAGCAGCTTATCCGGGACCACGCTCAATGAGCAGTTCTTC

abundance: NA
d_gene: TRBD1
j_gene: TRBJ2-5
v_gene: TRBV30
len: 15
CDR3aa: CAWSARRTGQETQYF
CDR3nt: TGTGCCTGGAGTGCCCGTCGGACAGGACAAGAGACCCAGTACTTC

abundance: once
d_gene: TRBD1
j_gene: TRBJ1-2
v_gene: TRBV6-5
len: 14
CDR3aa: CASSPRDRAYGYTF
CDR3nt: TGTGCCAGCAGTCCCCGGGACAGAGCCTATGGCTACACCTTC

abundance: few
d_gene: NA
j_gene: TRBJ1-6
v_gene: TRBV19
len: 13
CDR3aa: CASAGENNSPLHF
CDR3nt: TGTGCCAGTGCAGGGGAGAATAATTCACCCCTCCACTTT

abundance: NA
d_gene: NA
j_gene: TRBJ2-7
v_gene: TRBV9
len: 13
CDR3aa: CASSVGGHYEQYF
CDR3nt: TGTGCCAGCAGCGTAGGGGGCCACTACGAGCAGTACTTC

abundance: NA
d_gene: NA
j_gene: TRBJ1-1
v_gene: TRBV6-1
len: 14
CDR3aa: CASSENRAVTEAFF
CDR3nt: TGTGCCAGCAGTGAAAACAGGGCGGTCACTGAAGCTTTCTTT

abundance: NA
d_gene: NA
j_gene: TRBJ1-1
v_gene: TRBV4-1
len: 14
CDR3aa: CASSQETRGVGAFF
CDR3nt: TGCGCCAGCAGCCAAGAGACTCGGGGAGTGGGGGCTTTCTTT

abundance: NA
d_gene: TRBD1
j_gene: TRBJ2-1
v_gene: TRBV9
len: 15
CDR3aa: CASSVGDRDNNEQFF
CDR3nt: TGTGCCAGCAGCGTAGGGGACAGGGATAACAATGAGCAGTTCTTC

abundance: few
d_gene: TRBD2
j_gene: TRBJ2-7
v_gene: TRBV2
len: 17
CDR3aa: CASRVGLAGGQFYEQYF
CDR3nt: TGTGCCAGCAGGGTAGGACTAGCGGGGGGGCAGTTCTACGAGCAGTACTTC

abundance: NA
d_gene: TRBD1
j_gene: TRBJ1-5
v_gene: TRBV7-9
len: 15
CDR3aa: CASSYTGEFDQPQHF
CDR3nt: TGTGCCAGCAGCTACACAGGGGAGTTCGATCAGCCCCAGCATTTT

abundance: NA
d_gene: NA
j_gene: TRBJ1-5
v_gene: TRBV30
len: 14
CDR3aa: CAWTTGPGSQPQHF
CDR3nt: TGTGCCTGGACCACCGGCCCCGGCAGTCAGCCCCAGCATTTT

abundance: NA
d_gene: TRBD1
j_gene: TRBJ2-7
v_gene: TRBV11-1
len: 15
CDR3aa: CASSRITGGRYEQYF
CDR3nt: TGTGCCAGCAGCCGGATAACAGGGGGCAGGTACGAGCAGTACTTC

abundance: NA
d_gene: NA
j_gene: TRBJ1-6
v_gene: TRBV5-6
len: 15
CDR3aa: CASSFQGLSNSPLHF
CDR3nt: TGTGCCAGCAGCTTCCAGGGTCTTAGCAATTCACCCCTCCACTTT

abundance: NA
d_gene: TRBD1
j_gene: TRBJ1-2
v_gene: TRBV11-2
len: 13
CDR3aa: CASTTGQVVGYTF
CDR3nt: TGTGCCAGCACCACGGGACAGGTGGTCGGCTACACCTTC

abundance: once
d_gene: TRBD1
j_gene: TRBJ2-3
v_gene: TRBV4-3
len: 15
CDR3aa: CASSQEYRGIDTQYF
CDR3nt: TGCGCCAGCAGCCAAGAGTACAGGGGGATAGATACGCAGTATTTT

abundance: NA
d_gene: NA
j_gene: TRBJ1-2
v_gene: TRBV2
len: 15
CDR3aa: CASSEPGWGNYGYTF
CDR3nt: TGTGCCAGCAGTGAGCCGGGTTGGGGTAACTATGGCTACACCTTC

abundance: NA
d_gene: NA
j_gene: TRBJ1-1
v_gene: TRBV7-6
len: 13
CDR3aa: CASSLGPRTEAFF
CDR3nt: TGTGCCAGCAGCTTGGGGCCTCGGACTGAAGCTTTCTTT

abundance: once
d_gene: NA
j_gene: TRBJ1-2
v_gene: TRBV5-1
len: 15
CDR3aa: CASSLRQGGDYGYTF
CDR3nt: TGCGCCAGCAGCTTGCGGCAGGGCGGCGACTATGGCTACACCTTC

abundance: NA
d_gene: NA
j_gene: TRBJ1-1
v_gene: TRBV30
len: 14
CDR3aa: CAWSTGLSGTEAFF
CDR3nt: TGTGCCTGGAGTACGGGACTGTCGGGCACTGAAGCTTTCTTT